This T cell receptor beta chain was recorded in a study of T cells in Graves' hyperthyroidism and ophthalmopathy (dated by TCRdb to between 2018 and 2020). Regarding the complete study: Peripheral blood samples were taken at initial diagnosis, before any treatment was given. TCR V-J signatures able to tell the groups apart were searched for in a discovery cohort of 90 to 100 patients, of whom under 45 had Graves' ophthalmopathy and under 65 had stable Graves' hyperthyroidism. Whether ophthalmopathy could be predicted prospectively was tested in an independent validation cohort made up of 18 to 20 hyperthyroidism patients plus 17 patients who later progressed to ophthalmopathy. For training and testing, the 110 or so patients in the discovery cohort were randomly divided in a 7:3 ratio. Thyroid tissue and blood T-cell repertoires from about six Graves' hyperthyroidism patients were also compared in the study. Once sampling was done, hyperthyroidism patients were given methimazole at a starting dose of 30 mg daily, whereas ophthalmopathy patients were given high-dose intravenous methylprednisolone. According to the paper, TCR Vbeta CDR3 sequencing was carried out on 135 peripheral blood samples, which came from 40 to 45 ophthalmopathy, 75 to 80 hyperthyroidism and roughly 17 progressor patients.

The paper as a whole reports these results and caveats: Ophthalmopathy was separated from stable hyperthyroidism by a 13 V-J signature model, with 85% to 90% sensitivity and approximately 81% specificity obtained in cross-validation and 80%/75% obtained in testing. In validation, progression to ophthalmopathy was predicted by the model with more than 65% sensitivity and 72% to 85% specificity, a median of approximately 6.5 months before onset. Sample size was not statistically predetermined, and investigators were not blinded to group allocation. Most expanded thyroid clonotypes (frequency above 0.001) were also detected in blood, a finding suggesting that blood repertoires may reflect thyroid immune responses.

From a lookup of the germline V gene, CDR1 and CDR2 are SGHAT and FQNNGV. V was cut back by 6 bases and J by 2 bases, leaving a gap of 14 bases between them. The CDR3 has 14 amino acids, counting the end cysteine and phenylalanine. Just CDR3 DNA is preserved here, 42 bases in frame from base 1. The hyperthyroidism patients were between 18 and 65 years old and newly diagnosed, with a disease duration of less than 2 months. Exclusion was applied to patients with uncontrolled infections, other autoimmune diseases, pregnancy or lactation. Diagnoses relied on clinical symptoms, serum thyroxine and TRAb, thyroid ultrasound and orbital computed tomography. For progressor patients, blood was drawn at the first diagnosis of hyperthyroidism, before any ophthalmopathy symptoms had appeared. Ficoll-Paque density gradient centrifugation was used to isolate PBMCs from about 9 ml of fresh peripheral blood. Progressor patients were first diagnosed with Graves' hyperthyroidism and then developed ophthalmopathy during follow-up. Total RNA was extracted using Trizol reagent, and RNA quality was assessed on an Agilent 2100 Bioanalyzer.

This clonotype occurred many times. Its antigen is unknown. Per-base qualities were not stored, and no clone one base away is much larger. TCR beta CDR3 regions were amplified from RNA transcripts. The first round of RT-PCR for the TCR CDR3 was performed with the HTBI primer set and the Qiagen OneStep RT-PCR kit. Libraries were constructed in a second round of multiplex PCR, after which size selection and purification were carried out. Sequencing of the libraries was done on an Illumina HiSeq2000 using paired-end 100 bp reads. Concerning the study's data processing: Raw data were processed with SOAPnuke, discarding reads with adapters, uncalled bases, mean Phred below 15, or no exact constant-primer or identifier match. COPE v1.2.5 was used to merge high-quality paired reads, and clonotypes were defined as unique nucleotide sequences. MiTCR v1.1 was used to align the clonotypes against IMGT TRBV, TRBD and TRBJ reference segments. Only V-J combinations with frequency above 0.0001, covering roughly 99% of repertoires, were analysed. The TCS score was defined as the ratio of F50 (clonal expansion) to E x V (chaos), calculated using BLOSUM62-based TCRdist between CDR3 peptides within each V-J. Welch's t-statistics and random forest reduced 450 to 600 V-J features to about 13, which were used in a naive Bayes classifier (R e1071). The public reads were quality trimmed at Q25 with fastp and then assembled into clones with MiXCR by TCRdb, keeping productive beta chains. One record per CDR3 amino acid sequence lists the most common genes and DNA. Clone size and V and J calls follow TCRdb, not the original study. Here the sample has some 270,000 distinct CDR3 sequences; 10% to 15% occur a single time. The ten largest clones take up 6% to 8% of the sample.

The chain is made from TRBV11-2 and TRBJ2-7; the D region is possibly TRBD1 or TRBD2, each matching across 5 bases. The sample consisted of blood. This TCR was recovered from a woman aged 25 to 39 with Graves' hyperthyroidism that later progressed to Graves' ophthalmopathy. This receptor has the CDR3 CASSRGGETYEQYF. At the DNA level, the sequence is TGTGCCAGCAGTCGGGGCGGCGAGACCTACGAGCAGTACTTC.